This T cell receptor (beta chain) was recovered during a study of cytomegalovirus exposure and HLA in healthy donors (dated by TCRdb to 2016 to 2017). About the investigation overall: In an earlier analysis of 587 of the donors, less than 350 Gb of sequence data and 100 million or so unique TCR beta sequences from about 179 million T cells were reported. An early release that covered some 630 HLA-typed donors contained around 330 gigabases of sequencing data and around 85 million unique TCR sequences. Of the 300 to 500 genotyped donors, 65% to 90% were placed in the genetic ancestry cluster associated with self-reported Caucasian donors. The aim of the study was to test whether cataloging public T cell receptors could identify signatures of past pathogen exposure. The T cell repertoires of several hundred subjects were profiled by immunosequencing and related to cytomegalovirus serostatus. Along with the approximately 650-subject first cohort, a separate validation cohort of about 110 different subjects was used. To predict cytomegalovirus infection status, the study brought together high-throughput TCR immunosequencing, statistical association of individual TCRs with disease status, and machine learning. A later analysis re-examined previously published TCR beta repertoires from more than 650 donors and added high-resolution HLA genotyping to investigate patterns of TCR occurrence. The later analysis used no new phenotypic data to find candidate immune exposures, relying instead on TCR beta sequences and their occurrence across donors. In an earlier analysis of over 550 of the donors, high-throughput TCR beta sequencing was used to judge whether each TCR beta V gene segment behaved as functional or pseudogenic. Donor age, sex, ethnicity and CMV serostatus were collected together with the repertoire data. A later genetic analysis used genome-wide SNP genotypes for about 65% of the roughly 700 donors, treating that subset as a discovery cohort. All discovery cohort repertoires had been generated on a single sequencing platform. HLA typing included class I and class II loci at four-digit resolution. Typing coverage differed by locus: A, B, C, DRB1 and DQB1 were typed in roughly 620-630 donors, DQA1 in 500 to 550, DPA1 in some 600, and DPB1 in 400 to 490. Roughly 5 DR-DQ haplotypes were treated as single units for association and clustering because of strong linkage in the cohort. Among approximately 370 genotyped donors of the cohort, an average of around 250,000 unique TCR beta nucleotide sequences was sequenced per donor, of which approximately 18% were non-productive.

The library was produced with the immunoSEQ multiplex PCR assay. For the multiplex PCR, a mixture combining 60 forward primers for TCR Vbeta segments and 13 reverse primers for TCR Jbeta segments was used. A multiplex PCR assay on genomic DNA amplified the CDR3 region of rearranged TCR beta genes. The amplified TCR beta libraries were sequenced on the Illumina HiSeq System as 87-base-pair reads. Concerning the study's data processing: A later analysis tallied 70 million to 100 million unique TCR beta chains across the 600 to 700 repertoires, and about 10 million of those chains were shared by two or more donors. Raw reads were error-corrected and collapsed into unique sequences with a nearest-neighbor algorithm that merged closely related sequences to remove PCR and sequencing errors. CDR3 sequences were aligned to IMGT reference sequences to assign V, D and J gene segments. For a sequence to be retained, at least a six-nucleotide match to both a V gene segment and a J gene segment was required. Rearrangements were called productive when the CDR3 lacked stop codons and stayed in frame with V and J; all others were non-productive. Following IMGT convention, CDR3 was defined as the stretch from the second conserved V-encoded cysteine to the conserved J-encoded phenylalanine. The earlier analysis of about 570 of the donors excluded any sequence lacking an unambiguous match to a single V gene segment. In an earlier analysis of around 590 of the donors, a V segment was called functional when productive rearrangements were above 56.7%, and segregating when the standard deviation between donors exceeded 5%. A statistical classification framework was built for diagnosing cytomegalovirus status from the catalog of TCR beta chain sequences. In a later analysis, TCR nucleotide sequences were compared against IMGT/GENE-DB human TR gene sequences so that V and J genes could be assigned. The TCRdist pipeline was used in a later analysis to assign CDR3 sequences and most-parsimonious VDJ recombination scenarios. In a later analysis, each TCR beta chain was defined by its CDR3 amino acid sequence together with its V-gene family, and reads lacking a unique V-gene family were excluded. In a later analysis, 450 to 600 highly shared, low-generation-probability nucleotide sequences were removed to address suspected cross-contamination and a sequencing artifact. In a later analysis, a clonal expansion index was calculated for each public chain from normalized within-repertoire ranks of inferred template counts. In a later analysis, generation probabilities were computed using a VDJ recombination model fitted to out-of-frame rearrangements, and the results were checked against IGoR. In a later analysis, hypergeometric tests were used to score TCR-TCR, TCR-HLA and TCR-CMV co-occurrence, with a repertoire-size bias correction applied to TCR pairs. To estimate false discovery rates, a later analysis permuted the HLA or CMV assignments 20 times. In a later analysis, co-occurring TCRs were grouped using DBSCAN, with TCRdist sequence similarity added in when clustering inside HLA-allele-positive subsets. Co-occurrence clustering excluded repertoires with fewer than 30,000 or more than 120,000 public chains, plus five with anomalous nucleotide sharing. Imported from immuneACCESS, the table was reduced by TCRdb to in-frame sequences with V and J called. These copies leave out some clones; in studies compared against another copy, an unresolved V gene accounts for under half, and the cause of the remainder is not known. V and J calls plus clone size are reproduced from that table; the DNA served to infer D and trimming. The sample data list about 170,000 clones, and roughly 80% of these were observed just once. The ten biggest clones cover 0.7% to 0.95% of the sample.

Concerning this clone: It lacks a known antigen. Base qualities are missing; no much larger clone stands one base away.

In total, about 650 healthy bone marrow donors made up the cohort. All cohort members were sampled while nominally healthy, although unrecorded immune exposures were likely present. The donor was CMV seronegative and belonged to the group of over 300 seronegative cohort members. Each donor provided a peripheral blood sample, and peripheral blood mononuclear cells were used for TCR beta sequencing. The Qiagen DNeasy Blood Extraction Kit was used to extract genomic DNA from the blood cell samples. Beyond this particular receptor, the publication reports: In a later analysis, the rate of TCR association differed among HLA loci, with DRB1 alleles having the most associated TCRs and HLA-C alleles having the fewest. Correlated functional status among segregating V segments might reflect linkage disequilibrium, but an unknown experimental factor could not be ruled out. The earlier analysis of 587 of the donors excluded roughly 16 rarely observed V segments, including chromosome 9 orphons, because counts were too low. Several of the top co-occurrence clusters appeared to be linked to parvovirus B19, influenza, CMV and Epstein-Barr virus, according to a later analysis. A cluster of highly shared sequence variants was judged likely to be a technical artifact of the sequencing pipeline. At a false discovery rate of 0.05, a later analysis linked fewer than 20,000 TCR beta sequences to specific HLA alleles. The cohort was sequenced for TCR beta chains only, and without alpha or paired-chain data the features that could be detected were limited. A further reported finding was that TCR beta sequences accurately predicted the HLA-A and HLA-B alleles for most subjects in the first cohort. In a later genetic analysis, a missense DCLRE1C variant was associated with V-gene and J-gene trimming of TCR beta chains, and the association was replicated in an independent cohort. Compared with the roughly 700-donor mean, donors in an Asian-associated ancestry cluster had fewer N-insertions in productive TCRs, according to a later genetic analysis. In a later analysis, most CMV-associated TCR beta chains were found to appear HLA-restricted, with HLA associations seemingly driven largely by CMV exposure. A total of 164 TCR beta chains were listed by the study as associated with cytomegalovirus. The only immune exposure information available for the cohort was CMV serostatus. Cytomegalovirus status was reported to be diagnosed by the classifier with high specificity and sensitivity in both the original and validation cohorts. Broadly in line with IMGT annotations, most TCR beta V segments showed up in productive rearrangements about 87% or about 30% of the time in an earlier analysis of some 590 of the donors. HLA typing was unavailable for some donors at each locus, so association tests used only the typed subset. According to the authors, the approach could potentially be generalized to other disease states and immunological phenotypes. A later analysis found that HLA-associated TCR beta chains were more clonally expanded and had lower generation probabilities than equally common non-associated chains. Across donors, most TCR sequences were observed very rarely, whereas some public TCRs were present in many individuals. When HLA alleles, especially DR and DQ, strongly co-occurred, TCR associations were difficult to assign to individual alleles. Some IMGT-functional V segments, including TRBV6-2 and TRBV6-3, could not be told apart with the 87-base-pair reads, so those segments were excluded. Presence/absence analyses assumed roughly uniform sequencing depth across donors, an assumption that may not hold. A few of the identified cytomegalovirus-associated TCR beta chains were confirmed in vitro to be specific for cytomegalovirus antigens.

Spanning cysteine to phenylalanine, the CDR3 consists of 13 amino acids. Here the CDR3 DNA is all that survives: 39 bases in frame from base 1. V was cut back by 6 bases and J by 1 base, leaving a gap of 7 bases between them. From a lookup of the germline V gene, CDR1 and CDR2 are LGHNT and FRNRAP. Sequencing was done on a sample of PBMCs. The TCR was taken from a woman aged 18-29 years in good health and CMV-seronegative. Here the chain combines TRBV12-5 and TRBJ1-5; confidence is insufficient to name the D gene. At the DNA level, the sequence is TGTGCTAGTGGAAGAAGCAGCAATCAGCCCCAGCATTTT. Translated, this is CASGRSSNQPQHF.